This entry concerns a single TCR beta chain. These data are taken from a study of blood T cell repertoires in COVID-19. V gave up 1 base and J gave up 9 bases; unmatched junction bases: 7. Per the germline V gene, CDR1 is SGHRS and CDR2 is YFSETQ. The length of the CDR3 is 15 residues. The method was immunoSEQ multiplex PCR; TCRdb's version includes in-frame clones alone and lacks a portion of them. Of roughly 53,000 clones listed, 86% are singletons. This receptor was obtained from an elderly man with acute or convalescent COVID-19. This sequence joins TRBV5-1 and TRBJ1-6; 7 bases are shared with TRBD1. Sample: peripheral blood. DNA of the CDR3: TGCGCCAGCAGCTTGCAGGGGGAGTTGAGTTCACCCCTCCACTTT. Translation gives CASSLQGELSSPLHF.